The source of this T cell receptor (beta chain) is a study of Graves' ophthalmopathy and Graves' hyperthyroidism. From RNA, the CDR3 regions of TCR beta chains were amplified and sequenced. Second-round multiplex PCR followed a first-round RT-PCR using HTBI primers. TCRdb ran MiXCR on the multiplex PCR reads and lists one entry per CDR3 protein. The table includes 15,000 to 20,000 distinct CDR3 sequences, 45% to 55% detected once. From germline, CDR1 is MGHDK and CDR2 SYGVNS. The V end was cut by 2 bases, the J end by 0 bases, with 9 bases between. The CDR3 covers 15 residues. This TCR was sampled from a woman in her thirties or forties with stable Graves' hyperthyroidism. The chain carries TRBV25-1 and TRBJ2-3; no definite D call. Sequenced input: peripheral blood. For the CDR3, the DNA is TGTGCCAGCAGTGAAGCCAGCACGAGCACAGATACGCAGTATTTT. Encoded protein: CASSEASTSTDTQYF.